This TCR beta chain stems from a study of patients and donors after allogeneic stem cell transplantation. MiXCR, run by TCRdb on the RT-PCR reads, gives a single entry per CDR3 protein. The table includes 400,000 to 500,000 distinct CDR3 sequences, 16% detected once. This clonotype was seen a few times. The trim removed 3 bases at V and 1 base at J, leaving 4 bases unmatched. Germline CDR1 reads MGHRA; CDR2 reads YSYEKL. The CDR3 consists of 15 residues. The rearrangement joins TRBV4-1 to TRBJ1-2, with 8 bases fitting TRBD1. The TCR sequence derives from a human donor who was either an allogeneic HSCT recipient or a stem cell or donor lymphocyte infusion donor (not recorded which). It is not recorded whose cells these are; they may come from a transplant donor. The sequencing input was blood, either unsorted or a sorted T cell fraction (not recorded which). CDR3 DNA: TGCGCCAGCAGCCAGAACAGGGGGAATAACTATGGCTACACCTTC. It encodes CASSQNRGNNYGYTF.